The sequence of this T cell receptor beta chain was determined in a study of beta chain features in type 1 diabetes. As for the study in general: All samples combined gave about 100 million sorted cells for examination.

Trimming stripped 6 bases from V and 4 bases from J, with 12 bases between. The CDR3 loop spans 13 amino acids. In germline, CDR1 is LNHDA, CDR2 SQIVND (reference sequence). General study points: Over-representation of high TCR-expressing cells was a possible consequence of cDNA sequencing.

What was sequenced were expressed TCRB transcripts, since all of the isolated RNA had been reverse transcribed. Assay: immunoSEQ multiplex PCR; the TCRdb copy retains only in-frame clones and omits some. The sample records almost 350,000 clones, roughly 8% being singletons. Only a few counts were recorded for this clone. Antigen: not known. Donors underwent one heparinised blood draw, 95 to 150 mL on average. The source material was central memory CD4+ T cells from blood. The clonotype comes from a woman under 30 in good health. V gene TRBV19 combines with J gene TRBJ2-5; no definite D call. CDR3 sequence reads: CASSRTSGETQYF. In DNA, the CDR3 is TGTGCCAGTAGCAGGACGAGTGGAGAGACCCAGTACTTC.